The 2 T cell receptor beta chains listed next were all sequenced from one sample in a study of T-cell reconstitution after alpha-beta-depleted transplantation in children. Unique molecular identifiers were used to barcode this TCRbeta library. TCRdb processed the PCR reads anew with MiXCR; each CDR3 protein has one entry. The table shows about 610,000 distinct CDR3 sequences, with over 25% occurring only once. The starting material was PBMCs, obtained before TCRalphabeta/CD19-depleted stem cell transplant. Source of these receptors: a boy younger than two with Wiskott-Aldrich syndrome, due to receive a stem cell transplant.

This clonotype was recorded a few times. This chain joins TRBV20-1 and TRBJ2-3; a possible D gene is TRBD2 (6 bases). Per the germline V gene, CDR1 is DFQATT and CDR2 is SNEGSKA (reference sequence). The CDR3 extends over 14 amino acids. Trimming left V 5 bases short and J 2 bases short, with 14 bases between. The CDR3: CSAALALATDTQYF. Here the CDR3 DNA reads TGCAGTGCTGCCCTCGCACTAGCCACAGATACGCAGTATTTT.

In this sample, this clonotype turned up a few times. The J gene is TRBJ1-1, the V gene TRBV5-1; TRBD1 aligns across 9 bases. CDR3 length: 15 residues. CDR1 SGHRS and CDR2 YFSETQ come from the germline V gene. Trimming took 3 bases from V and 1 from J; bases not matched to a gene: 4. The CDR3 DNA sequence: TGCGCCAGCAGCTGGGGGGACAGGGCGAACACTGAAGCTTTCTTT. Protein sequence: CASSWGDRANTEAFF. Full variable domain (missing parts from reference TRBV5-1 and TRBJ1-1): KAGVTQTPRYLIKTRGQQVTLSCSPISGHRSVSWYQQTPGQGLQFLFEYFSETQRNKGNFPGRFSGRQFSNSRSEMNVSTLELGDSALYLCASSWGDRANTEAFFGQGTRLTVV.